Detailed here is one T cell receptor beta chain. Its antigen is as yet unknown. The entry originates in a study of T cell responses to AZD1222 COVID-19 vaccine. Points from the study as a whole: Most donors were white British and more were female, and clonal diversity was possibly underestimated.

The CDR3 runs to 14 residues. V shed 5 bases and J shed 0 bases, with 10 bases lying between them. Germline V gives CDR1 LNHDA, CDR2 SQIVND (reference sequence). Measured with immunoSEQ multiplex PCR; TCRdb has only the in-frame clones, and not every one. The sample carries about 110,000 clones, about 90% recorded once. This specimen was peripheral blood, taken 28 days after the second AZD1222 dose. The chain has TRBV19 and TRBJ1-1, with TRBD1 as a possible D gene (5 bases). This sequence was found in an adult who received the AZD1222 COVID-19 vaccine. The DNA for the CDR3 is TGTGCCAGTAGTGGGGGACCCATGAACACTGAAGCTTTCTTT. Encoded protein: CASSGGPMNTEAFF.